This T cell receptor beta chain was obtained from a study of shared clonotypes between healthy human individuals (dated by TCRdb to 2018 to 2020). Describing the broader study: A couple of women and three men aged 18 to 49 years were included in the cohort. Different laboratories and diverse techniques were used to prepare libraries and sequence TCR repertoires, to increase sequencing depth and limit assay-specific biases. Per donor, three plates each were used for CD4 naive and CD4 memory, two for CD8 naive, and one for CD8 memory. Between about 0.94 and 8.9 billion PBMCs per donor were obtained by leukapheresis. To estimate repertoire size and how much clonotype sharing occurs between individuals, the study deeply sequenced the blood TCR repertoires of about five healthy adults. Study-wide conclusions, independent of this receptor: Pairwise subsampling indicated that sequencing depth was expected to affect the degree of clonotype sharing among donors. Across a few donors, approximately 4.6% of naive CD4, around 3.3% of naive CD8, under 2.5% of memory CD4, and approximately 0.4% of memory CD8 clonotypes were shared. Incomplete sequencing was indicated by rarefaction of sorted-subset datasets, despite the large sequencing depth. The genetic and exposure-history diversity represented was limited by the small number of donors. Only blood was sampled, and tissue TCR repertoires likely differ from those in blood. Naive subsets generally had larger estimated clonotype richness than memory subsets did. Compared with non-shared clonotypes, clonotypes shared by all four sorted-subset donors had higher generation probabilities.

CD8 naive samples were CD45RO-negative cells positively selected for CCR7, giving a CD45RA+CCR7+ population that excluded TemRA cells. The donors were healthy, HIV-negative adults with no recently reported acute infections or vaccinations. Every donor was a Caucasian adult living in Nashville, Tennessee, USA. After blood collection by leukapheresis, PBMCs were isolated using Ficoll-Histopaque density gradient centrifugation and then cryopreserved in the vapor phase of liquid nitrogen. Analytical flow cytometry was used to check the purity and quantity of each magnetically sorted T cell population. Genomic DNA was isolated from every sorted fraction and measured by UV absorbance on a Nanodrop 2000c. Using the deep immunoSEQ assay, TCR CDR3 regions were amplified from genomic DNA by multiplex PCR. Genomic DNA extracted from each cell subset was distributed evenly over all wells of several immunoSEQ 96-well plates, and each plate served as one replicate. For sorted subsets, about 200 ng genomic DNA, equal to about 30,000 T cell genomes, was loaded into each replicate PCR. The purified libraries were quantified using a Qubit 3.0 fluorometer, sized with a Bioanalyzer 2100, and then quantified again using the KAPA Library Quantification kit. Each immunoSEQ 96-well plate was sequenced on its own single-read 150-cycle Illumina NextSeq 550 flow cell. Turning to the authors' computational methods: Because only junctional sequences without quality scores were contained in the immunoSEQ output, filtering matching that applied to full-length reads could not be performed. Sequences were annotated with PyIR, a Python wrapper for IgBLAST v1.9, using IMGT germline references to assign V/J genes and CDR3. Reads were filtered out if the reads had weak V/J assignments (E-value above 1e-6), no CDR3, stop codons, out-of-frame junctions, or ambiguous translated residues. V3J clonotypes were defined as sequences sharing the same inferred V gene, J gene, and CDR3 amino acid sequence. To compute the percentage overlap between repertoires, the number of shared unique clonotypes was divided by the size of the smaller repertoire. Richness of each repertoire was evaluated using RTK rarefaction, the Chao1 estimator, and Recon v2.1 estimates of unobserved clonotypes. For all TCRbeta clonotypes obtained by the gDNA method from a handful of donors, generation probabilities were computed with OLGA. This immuneACCESS table, as held by TCRdb, lists in-frame sequences with V and J called but not all clones. Of the missing ones, under half trace to an unresolved V gene in checked studies; the others have no known cause. That table furnishes V, J and clone size, whereas the DNA furnished D and trimming. Within this sample are about 2 million clones, with about 95% of them counted one time only. The ten most abundant clones make up 1.1% of the sample.

On this clone: Its antigen is still unknown. No much larger clone is present one base from it, and per-base qualities are unavailable.

CDR1 MNHNS and CDR2 SASEGT were looked up in the germline V gene. Trimming accounts for 3 bases at V and 5 bases at J, while the number of junction bases matched to no gene is 8. Taken from cysteine to phenylalanine, the CDR3 has 15 residues. Only CDR3 DNA is held: 45 bases, read in frame from base 1. This receptor was identified in a man aged 18 to 30 in good health. Sequencing used naive CD8+ T cells sorted from blood. According to the study, the label for this sample's cell subset or site signals: CD45RA+CCR7+. This sequence uses TRBV6-1 and TRBJ2-5; TRBD1 agrees with 8 junctional bases. The nucleotides read TGTGCCAGCAGTGAGGAGGACAGGGCGGGGGAGACCCAGTACTTC. Its protein is CASSEEDRAGETQYF.